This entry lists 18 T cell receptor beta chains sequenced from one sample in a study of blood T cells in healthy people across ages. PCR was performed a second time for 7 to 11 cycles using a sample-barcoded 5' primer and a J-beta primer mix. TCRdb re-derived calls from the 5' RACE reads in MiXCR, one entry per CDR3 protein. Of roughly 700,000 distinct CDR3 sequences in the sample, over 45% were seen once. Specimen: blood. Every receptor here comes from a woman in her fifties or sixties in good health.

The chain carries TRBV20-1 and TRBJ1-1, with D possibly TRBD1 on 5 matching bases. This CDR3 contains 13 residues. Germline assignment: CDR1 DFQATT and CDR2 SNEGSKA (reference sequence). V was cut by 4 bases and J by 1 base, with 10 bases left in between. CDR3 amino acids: CSATGGGNTEAFF. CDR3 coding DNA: TGCAGTGCTACGGGTGGGGGGAACACTGAAGCTTTCTTT.

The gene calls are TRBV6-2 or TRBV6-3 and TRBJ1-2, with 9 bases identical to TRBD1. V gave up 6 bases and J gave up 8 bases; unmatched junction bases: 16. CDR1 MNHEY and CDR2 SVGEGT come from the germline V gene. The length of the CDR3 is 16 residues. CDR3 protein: CASRQLAGTGLKGYTF. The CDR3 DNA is TGTGCCAGCAGACAACTTGCCGGGACAGGGCTAAAAGGCTACACCTTC.

The CDR3: CASSLGGTVPLGYTF. CDR3 DNA: TGTGCCAGCAGCTTAGGGGGGACAGTACCGCTTGGCTACACCTTC. The rearrangement uses TRBV7-2 and TRBJ1-2, with 7 bases identical to TRBD1. Germline loops: CDR1 SGHTA, CDR2 FQGNSA. V was pared by 1 base and J by 7 bases, with 9 bases of the junction left unmatched. The CDR3 covers 15 residues.

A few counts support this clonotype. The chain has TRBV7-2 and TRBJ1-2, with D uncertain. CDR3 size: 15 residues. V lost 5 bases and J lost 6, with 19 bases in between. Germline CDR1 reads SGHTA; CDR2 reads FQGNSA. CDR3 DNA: TGTGCCAGCAGCCGCGATGGGAGGGTCCAGGATGGCTACACCTTC. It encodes CASSRDGRVQDGYTF.

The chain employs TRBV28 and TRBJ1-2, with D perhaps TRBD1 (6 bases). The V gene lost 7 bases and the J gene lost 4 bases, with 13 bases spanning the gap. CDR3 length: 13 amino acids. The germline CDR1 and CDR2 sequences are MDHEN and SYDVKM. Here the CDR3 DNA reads TGTGCCAGCAACCCACAGGGATTCTATGGCTACACCTTC. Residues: CASNPQGFYGYTF.

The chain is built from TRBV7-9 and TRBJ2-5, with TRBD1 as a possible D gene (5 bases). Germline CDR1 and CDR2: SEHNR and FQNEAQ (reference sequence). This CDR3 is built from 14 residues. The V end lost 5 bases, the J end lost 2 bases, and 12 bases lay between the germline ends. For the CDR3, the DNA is TGTGCCAGCAGCCACCCAGGGATACAAGAGACCCAGTACTTC. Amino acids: CASSHPGIQETQYF. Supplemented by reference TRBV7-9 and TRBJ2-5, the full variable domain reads DTGVSQNPRHKITKRGQNVTFRCDPISEHNRLYWYRQTLGQGPEFLTYFQNEAQLEKSRLLSDRFSAERPKGSFSTLEIQRTEQGDSAMYLCASSHPGIQETQYFGPGTRLLVL.

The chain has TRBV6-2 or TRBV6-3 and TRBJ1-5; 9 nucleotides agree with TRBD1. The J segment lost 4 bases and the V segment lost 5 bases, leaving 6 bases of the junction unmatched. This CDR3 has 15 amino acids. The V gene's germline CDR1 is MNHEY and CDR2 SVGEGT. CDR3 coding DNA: TGTGCCAGCAGTAAACAGGGGGCTGGGAATCAGCCCCAGCATTTT. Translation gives CASSKQGAGNQPQHF.

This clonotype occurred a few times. In nucleotides, the CDR3 is TGCAGTGCTCTTAGAGCGGGAGGGTGGAATGAGCAGTTCTTC. It yields the protein CSALRAGGWNEQFF. V is TRBV20-1 and J is TRBJ2-1; 10 nucleotides line up with TRBD2. The V gene's germline CDR1 is DFQATT and CDR2 SNEGSKA (reference sequence). V lost 5 bases and J lost 7; bases outside the gene matches: 8. The CDR3 is 14 amino acids.

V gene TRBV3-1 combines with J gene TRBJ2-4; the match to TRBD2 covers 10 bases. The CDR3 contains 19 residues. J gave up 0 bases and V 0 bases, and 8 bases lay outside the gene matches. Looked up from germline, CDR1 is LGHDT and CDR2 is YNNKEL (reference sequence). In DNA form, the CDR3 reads TGTGCCAGCAGCCAAGAATCCCCGTGGACTAGCGGAGCCAAAAACATTCAGTACTTC. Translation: CASSQESPWTSGAKNIQYF.

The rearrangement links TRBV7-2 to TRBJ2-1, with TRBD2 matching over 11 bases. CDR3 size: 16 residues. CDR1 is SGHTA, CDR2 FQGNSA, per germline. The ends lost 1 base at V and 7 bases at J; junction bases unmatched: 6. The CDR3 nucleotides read TGTGCCAGCAGCTTAGTGTCTAGCGGGGGGTTAAATGAGCAGTTCTTC. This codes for CASSLVSSGGLNEQFF.

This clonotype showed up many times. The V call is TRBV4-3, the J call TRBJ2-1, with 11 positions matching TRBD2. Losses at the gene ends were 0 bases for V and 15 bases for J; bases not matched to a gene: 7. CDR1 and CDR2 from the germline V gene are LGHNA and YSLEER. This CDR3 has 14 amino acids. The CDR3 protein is CASSQEGPSGRLFF. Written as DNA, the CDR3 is TGCGCCAGCAGCCAAGAGGGTCCTAGCGGGAGGCTGTTCTTC.

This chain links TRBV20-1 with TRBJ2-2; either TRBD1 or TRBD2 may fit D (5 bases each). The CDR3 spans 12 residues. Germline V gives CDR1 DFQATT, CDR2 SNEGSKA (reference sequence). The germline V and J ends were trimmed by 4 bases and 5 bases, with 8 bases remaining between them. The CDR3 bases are TGCAGTGCTAAGTGGGGGACCGGGGAGCTGTTTTTT. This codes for CSAKWGTGELFF.

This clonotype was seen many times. CDR3 sequence: CATSDSSSGNNEQFF. The CDR3 DNA is TGTGCCACCAGTGATTCCTCTAGCGGGAACAATGAGCAGTTCTTC. The V and J genes are TRBV24-1 and TRBJ2-1; 9 bases are a match to TRBD2. Losses at the gene ends were 2 bases for V and 5 bases for J; bases not matched to a gene: 3. CDR3 length: 15 amino acids. The germline V gene has CDR1 KGHDR and CDR2 SFDVKD.

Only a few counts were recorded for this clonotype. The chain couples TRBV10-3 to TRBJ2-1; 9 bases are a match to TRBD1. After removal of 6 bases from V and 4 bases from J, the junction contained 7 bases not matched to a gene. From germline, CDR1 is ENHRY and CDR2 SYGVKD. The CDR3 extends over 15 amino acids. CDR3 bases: TGTGCCATCAGACCCGTGACAGGGGGTTACAATGAGCAGTTCTTC. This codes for CAIRPVTGGYNEQFF.

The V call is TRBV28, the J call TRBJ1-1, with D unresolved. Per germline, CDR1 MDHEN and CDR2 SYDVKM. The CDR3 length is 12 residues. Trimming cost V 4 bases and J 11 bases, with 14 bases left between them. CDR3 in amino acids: CASSSQTVVAFF. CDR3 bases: TGTGCCAGCAGTTCGCAGACTGTTGTGGCTTTCTTT.

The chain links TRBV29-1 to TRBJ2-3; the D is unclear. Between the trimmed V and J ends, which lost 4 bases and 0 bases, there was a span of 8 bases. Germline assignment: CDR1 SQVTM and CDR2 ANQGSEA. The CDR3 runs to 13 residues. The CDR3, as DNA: TGCAGCGTTGGGGCTCCTAGCACAGATACGCAGTATTTT. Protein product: CSVGAPSTDTQYF.

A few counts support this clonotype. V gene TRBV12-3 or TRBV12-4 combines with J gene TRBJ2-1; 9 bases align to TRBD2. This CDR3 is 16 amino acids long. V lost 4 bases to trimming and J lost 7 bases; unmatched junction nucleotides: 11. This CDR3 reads CASSWLRAGGYNEQFF. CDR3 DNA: TGTGCCAGCAGTTGGCTCCGGGCGGGAGGGTATAATGAGCAGTTCTTC.

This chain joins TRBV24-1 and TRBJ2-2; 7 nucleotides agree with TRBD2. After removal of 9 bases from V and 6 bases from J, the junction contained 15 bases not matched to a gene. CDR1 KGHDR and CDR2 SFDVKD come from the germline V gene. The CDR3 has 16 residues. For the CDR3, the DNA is TGTGCCACCGCGCGCTTCGCGGGAGATTCCGCCGGGGAGCTGTTTTTT. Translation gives CATARFAGDSAGELFF.